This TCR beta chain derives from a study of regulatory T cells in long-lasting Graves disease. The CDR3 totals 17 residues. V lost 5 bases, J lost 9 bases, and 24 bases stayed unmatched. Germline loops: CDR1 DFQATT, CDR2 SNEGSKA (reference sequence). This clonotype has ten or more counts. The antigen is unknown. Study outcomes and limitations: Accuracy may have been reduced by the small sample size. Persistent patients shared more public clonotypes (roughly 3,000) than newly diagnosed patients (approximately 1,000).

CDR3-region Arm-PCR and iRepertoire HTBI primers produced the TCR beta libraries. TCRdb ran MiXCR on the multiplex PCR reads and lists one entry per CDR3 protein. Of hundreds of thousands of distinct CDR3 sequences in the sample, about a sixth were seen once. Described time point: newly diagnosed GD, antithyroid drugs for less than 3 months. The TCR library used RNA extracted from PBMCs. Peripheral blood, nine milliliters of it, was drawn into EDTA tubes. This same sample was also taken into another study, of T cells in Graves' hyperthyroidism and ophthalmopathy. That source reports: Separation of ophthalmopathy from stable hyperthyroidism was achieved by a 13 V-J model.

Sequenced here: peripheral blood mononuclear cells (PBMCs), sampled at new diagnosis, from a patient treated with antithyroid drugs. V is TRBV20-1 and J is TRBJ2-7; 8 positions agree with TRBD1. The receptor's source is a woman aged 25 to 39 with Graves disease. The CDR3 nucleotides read TGCAGTGCTCCCACAGGGACAGGCCCGAACAATCTCTACAGGCAGTACTTC. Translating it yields CSAPTGTGPNNLYRQYF.